The next 25 T cell receptor beta chains were all read from a single sample in a study of blood T cell repertoires in COVID-19. Measured with immunoSEQ multiplex PCR; TCRdb has only the in-frame clones, and not every one. The table has under 300,000 clones, about four fifths seen once. Sequencing was carried out using peripheral blood. Every receptor here comes from a man aged 25-45 years who had recovered from COVID-19.

Here the CDR3 reads CASSSLPSGSDTQYF. For the CDR3, the DNA is TGCGCCAGCAGCTCCCTGCCTAGCGGGTCAGATACGCAGTATTTT. The rearrangement links TRBV5-1 to TRBJ2-3, with 8 bases fitting TRBD2. Germline V gene data show CDR1 as SGHRS and CDR2 as YFSETQ. The CDR3 is 15 amino acids. Trimming cost V 3 bases and J 4 bases; bases outside gene matches: 7.

The J gene is TRBJ1-2, the V gene TRBV2; D ambiguous. CDR1 and CDR2 from the germline V gene are SNHLY and FYNNEI. The length of the CDR3 is 14 residues. V dropped 6 bases and J dropped 1 base, with 12 bases sitting between them. The CDR3 bases are TGTGCCAGCAGGGCCCTCCAAATTAACTATGGCTACACCTTC. Its translation is CASRALQINYGYTF.

This chain joins TRBV27 and TRBJ1-5; 9 nucleotides line up with TRBD1. CDR3 length: 14 residues. V lost 6 bases and J lost 6; bases outside the gene matches: 6. Germline assignment: CDR1 MNHEY and CDR2 SMNVEV (reference sequence). The CDR3 region is CASSNRGRTQPQHF. As DNA, the CDR3 is TGTGCCAGCAGCAACAGGGGGCGGACTCAGCCCCAGCATTTT.

The chain has TRBV23-1 and TRBJ1-1; 8 bases map to TRBD1. TRBV23-1 is an ORF, with its function uncertain. V lost 8 bases and J lost 1; bases outside the gene matches: 9. The CDR3 extends over 15 amino acids. As DNA, the CDR3 is TGCGCCAGCCATCAATTTCAGGGGGCGAACACTGAAGCTTTCTTT. Translated, it gives CASHQFQGANTEAFF.

There are many counts of this clone. The chain links TRBV7-9 to TRBJ2-5, with 8 positions matching TRBD1. Germline V gene sequence: CDR1 SEHNR, CDR2 FQNEAQ (reference sequence). The CDR3 covers 14 residues. V shed 3 bases and J 3 bases; nucleotides not matched to a gene: 3. CDR3 protein: CASSFTDREETQYF. The DNA for the CDR3 is TGTGCCAGCAGCTTCACGGACAGGGAAGAGACCCAGTACTTC.

The rearrangement links TRBV7-2 to TRBJ2-5, with TRBD2 matching 9 bases. V trimming: 5 bases; J trimming: 4 bases; junction bases outside the gene matches: 5. Germline-derived CDR1 and CDR2 are SGHTA and FQGNSA. The CDR3 has 14 amino acids. Written as DNA, the CDR3 is TGTGCCAGCAGCATGGGACTAGCCCGAGAGACCCAGTACTTC. Amino acid sequence: CASSMGLARETQYF.

The gene calls are TRBV13 and TRBJ2-2; TRBD2 is a possible D gene (6 bases). CDR3 length: 15 residues. The germline V gene encodes CDR1 PRHDT and CDR2 FYEKMQ (reference sequence). With 5 bases removed from V and 6 bases from J, the gap between germline ends came to 16 bases. In DNA, the CDR3 is TGTGCCAGCAGCCCCCCCTTGTCGGGAGCCGGGGAGCTGTTTTTT. This encodes CASSPPLSGAGELFF.

The chain combines TRBV2 with TRBJ2-6, with 8 bases that match TRBD1. There are 16 residues in the CDR3. Per germline, CDR1 SNHLY and CDR2 FYNNEI. Losses at the gene ends were 5 bases for V and 1 base for J; bases not matched to a gene: 4. CDR3 sequence: CASSLTGVSGANVLTF. The CDR3, as DNA: TGTGCCAGCAGTTTGACAGGGGTATCTGGGGCCAACGTCCTGACTTTC.

The rearrangement links TRBV5-1 to TRBJ2-5; the match to TRBD1 covers 7 bases. Trimming at V came to 0 bases and at J to 4 bases, leaving 9 bases not matched to a gene. CDR1 and CDR2 from the germline V gene are SGHRS and YFSETQ. CDR3 length equals 16 residues. CDR3: CASSLALDRTPETQYF. CDR3 sequence (DNA): TGCGCCAGCAGCTTGGCCCTGGACAGGACCCCAGAGACCCAGTACTTC.

The chain couples TRBV15 to TRBJ2-2; 8 nucleotides align to TRBD2. The germline CDR1 and CDR2 sequences are LNHNV and YYDKDF (reference sequence). This CDR3 spans 15 amino acids. V trimming: 3 bases; J trimming: 6 bases; junction bases outside the gene matches: 6. The CDR3, as DNA: TGTGCCACCAGCAGCCCGGGACTAGGACCCGGGGAGCTGTTTTTT. It specifies CATSSPGLGPGELFF.

The chain is built from TRBV6-5 and TRBJ1-2, with 11 bases that match TRBD1. Germline loops: CDR1 MNHEY, CDR2 SVGAGI. The CDR3 runs to 15 residues. V lost 2 bases to trimming and J lost 7 bases; unmatched junction nucleotides: 6. CDR3 region: CASSYGTGGSGGYTF. CDR3 DNA: TGTGCCAGCAGTTACGGGACAGGGGGTTCTGGTGGCTACACCTTC.

Only a few counts were recorded for this clone. The chain carries TRBV4-1 and TRBJ2-2; 8 bases line up with TRBD1. CDR1 and CDR2 (germline): MGHRA, YSYEKL. The CDR3 runs 16 residues. J lost 9 bases, V lost 3 bases, and 12 bases had no gene match. The CDR3 loop is CASSQPYRGEARELFF. The CDR3 nucleotides are TGCGCCAGCAGCCAGCCCTACAGGGGGGAGGCCCGGGAGCTGTTTTTT.

The CDR3 reads CASSPLRGTDTEAFF. CDR3 bases: TGTGCCAGCTCACCCCTCCGGGGTACGGACACTGAAGCTTTCTTT. J is TRBJ1-1 and V is TRBV18, with D uncertain. The germline V and J ends were trimmed by 3 bases and 3 bases, with 14 bases remaining between them. In germline, CDR1 is KGHSH, CDR2 LQKENI. The CDR3 spans 15 residues. Full variable domain (outside the CDR3, taken from reference TRBV18 and TRBJ1-1): NAGVMQNPRHLVRRRGQEARLRCSPMKGHSHVYWYRQLPEEGLKFMVYLQKENIIDESGMPKERFSAEFPKEGPSILRIQQVVRGDSAAYFCASSPLRGTDTEAFFGQGTRLTVV.

This chain links TRBV19 with TRBJ2-2; possible D gene TRBD2, 6 bases. Trimming pared 2 bases from V and 1 base from J, leaving 20 bases between. From germline, CDR1 is LNHDA and CDR2 SQIVND (reference sequence). The CDR3 consists of 19 residues. The CDR3 coding sequence is TGTGCCAGTAGTATAATATGGAGGGCGACTATTTTGAACACCGGGGAGCTGTTTTTT. As protein: CASSIIWRATILNTGELFF.

The chain links TRBV2 to TRBJ1-6; the D gene is possibly TRBD1 (6 bases). Germline lookup yields CDR1 SNHLY and CDR2 FYNNEI. The CDR3 length is 14 residues. V was clipped by 8 bases and J by 6 bases, with 14 bases between them. In nucleotides, the CDR3 is TGTGCCAGCCGCACCGGGACAAGTAATTCACCCCTCCACTTT. Translation gives CASRTGTSNSPLHF. Combining the CDR3 with reference TRBV2 and TRBJ1-6 gives the whole variable domain EPEVTQTPSHQVTQMGQEVILRCVPISNHLYFYWYRQILGQKVEFLVSFYNNEISEKSEIFDDQFSVERPDGSNFTLKIRSTKLEDSAMYFCASRTGTSNSPLHFGNGTRLTVT.

The table lists this clone with a few counts. Other DNA sequences within the sample encode an identical CDR3. The chain employs TRBV28 and TRBJ2-1; D unclear. V was cut by 3 bases and J by 7 bases, with 4 bases left in between. The CDR3 has 11 residues. Germline-derived CDR1 and CDR2 are MDHEN and SYDVKM. The CDR3 bases are TGTGCCAGCAGTTTGAGAAATGAGCAGTTCTTC. It yields the protein CASSLRNEQFF.

This clone was counted at least ten times. The chain combines TRBV4-1 with TRBJ2-1; 9 bases are a match to TRBD2. Germline lookup yields CDR1 MGHRA and CDR2 YSYEKL. V lost 8 bases, J lost 7 bases, and 21 bases stayed unmatched. The CDR3 length is 18 residues. The CDR3 nucleotides are TGCGCCAGCCGAATAAGGGATTTGCGGGGGGGCCTTGGAAATGAGCAGTTCTTC. It codes for CASRIRDLRGGLGNEQFF.

This chain joins TRBV5-4 and TRBJ2-7; 7 bases are shared with TRBD1. This CDR3 is 12 amino acids long. V dropped 4 bases and J dropped 4; count of bases not matched to a gene: 2. In germline, CDR1 is SGHNT, CDR2 YYREEE (reference sequence). The CDR3 coding sequence is TGTGCCAGCAGCCCGGGACAGTACGAGCAGTACTTC. This codes for CASSPGQYEQYF.

The J gene is TRBJ1-2, the V gene TRBV2; possible D gene TRBD1, 5 bases. V lost 6 bases and J lost 5, with 16 bases in between. CDR1 is SNHLY, CDR2 FYNNEI, per germline. This CDR3 spans 14 amino acids. This chain's CDR3 is CASRALGGIYGYTF. The CDR3 DNA sequence: TGTGCCAGCAGAGCCCTCGGGGGAATTTATGGCTACACCTTC. The variable domain in full, with the rest retrieved from reference TRBV2 and TRBJ1-2, is EPEVTQTPSHQVTQMGQEVILRCVPISNHLYFYWYRQILGQKVEFLVSFYNNEISEKSEIFDDQFSVERPDGSNFTLKIRSTKLEDSAMYFCASRALGGIYGYTFGSGTRLTVV.

This rearrangement joins TRBV28 to TRBJ2-5; 8 positions match TRBD2. The V gene's germline CDR1 is MDHEN and CDR2 SYDVKM. Trimming at V came to 6 bases and at J to 2 bases, leaving 8 bases not matched to a gene. The CDR3 extends over 15 amino acids. CDR3: CASRVAGRGQETQYF. DNA for the CDR3: TGTGCCAGCAGGGTAGCGGGGAGGGGTCAAGAGACCCAGTACTTC. The variable domain in full, completed from reference TRBV28 and TRBJ2-5, reads DVKVTQSSRYLVKRTGEKVFLECVQDMDHENMFWYRQDPGLGLRLIYFSYDVKMKEKGDIPEGYSVSREKKERFSLILESASTNQTSMYLCASRVAGRGQETQYFGPGTRLLVL.

The chain has TRBV19 and TRBJ1-5, with a possible D match to TRBD1 (5 bases). The CDR3 has 15 residues. V lost 0 bases and J lost 7, with 13 bases in between. Germline V gives CDR1 LNHDA, CDR2 SQIVND (reference sequence). CDR3: CASSIEWGVRQPQHF. The CDR3 region has the DNA TGTGCCAGTAGTATAGAGTGGGGGGTGAGGCAGCCCCAGCATTTT.

The rearrangement links TRBV2 to TRBJ2-4, with a possible D match to TRBD2 (5 bases). The germline V and J ends were trimmed by 6 bases and 2 bases, with 17 bases remaining between them. Germline V CDR1 and CDR2: SNHLY, FYNNEI. The CDR3 extends over 16 amino acids. The CDR3 reads CASRTGPGGPKNIQYF. The CDR3 region has the DNA TGTGCCAGCAGAACCGGACCCGGCGGGCCCAAAAACATTCAGTACTTC.

This clone is a singleton in its sample. CDR3 residues: CASSPGRGAGYTF. CDR3 coding DNA: TGTGCCAGCAGCCCCGGGAGGGGGGCGGGCTACACCTTC. V is TRBV3-1 (or the pseudogene TRBV3-2) and J is TRBJ1-2; weak D call: TRBD1 (6 bases). The V end was cut by 4 bases, the J end by 8 bases, with 14 bases between. In germline, CDR1 is LGHDT, CDR2 YNNKEL (reference sequence). The CDR3 consists of 13 residues.

The chain uses TRBV25-1 and TRBJ1-3; D is perhaps TRBD1 (6 bases). From germline, CDR1 is MGHDK and CDR2 SYGVNS. Trimming stripped 2 bases from V and 1 base from J, with 12 bases between. This CDR3 spans 16 amino acids. CDR3 nucleotides: TGTGCCAGCAGTGAAGCAACAGGGACATCTGGAAACACCATATATTTT. Its translation is CASSEATGTSGNTIYF.

As to this clone: The germline gene is not matched at one end of the junction; a read error may be the cause. The rearrangement joins TRBV19 to TRBJ1-5; the D is unclear. Germline loops: CDR1 LNHDA, CDR2 SQIVND (reference sequence). This CDR3 has 17 residues. CDR3 in DNA: TGTGCCAGCAGTACCGGGTCCCTCCGTTATAGCAATCAGCCCCAGCATTTT. Its protein product is CASSTGSLRYSNQPQHF.